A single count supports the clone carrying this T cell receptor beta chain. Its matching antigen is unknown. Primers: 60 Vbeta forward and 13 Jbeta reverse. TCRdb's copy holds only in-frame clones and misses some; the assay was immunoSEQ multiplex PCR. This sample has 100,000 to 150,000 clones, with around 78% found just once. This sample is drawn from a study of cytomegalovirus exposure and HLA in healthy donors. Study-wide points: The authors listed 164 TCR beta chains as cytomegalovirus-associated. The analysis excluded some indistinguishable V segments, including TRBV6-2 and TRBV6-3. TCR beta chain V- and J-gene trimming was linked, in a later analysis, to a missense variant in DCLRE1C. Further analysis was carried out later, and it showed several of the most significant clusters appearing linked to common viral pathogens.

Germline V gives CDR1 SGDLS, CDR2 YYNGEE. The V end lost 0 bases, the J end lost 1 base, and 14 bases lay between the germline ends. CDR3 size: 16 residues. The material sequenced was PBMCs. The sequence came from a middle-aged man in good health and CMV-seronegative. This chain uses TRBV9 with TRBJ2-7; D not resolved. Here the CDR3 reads CASSVDIGGVSYEQYF. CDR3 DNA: TGTGCCAGCAGCGTAGATATCGGCGGTGTTTCCTACGAGCAGTACTTC.